The 27 T cell receptor beta chains in this list originate from one sample, sequenced in a study of blood T cell repertoires in COVID-19 (dated by TCRdb to 2018 to 2020). Library construction relied on the immunoSEQ multiplex PCR assay. TCRdb provides this immuneACCESS table in a form limited to in-frame rearrangements. Some clones are lacking; in checked studies, under half of them reflect an unresolved V gene, and why the rest are absent is not known. This sample is represented by 180,000 or so clones; more than 75% of them were singletons. Approximately 14% of the sample comes from the top ten. The sample comprised PBMCs or T cells enriched from blood (not recorded which). These receptor sequences come from a man aged 60 to 75 who had been exposed to COVID-19.

This clone was observed a few times. The V gene is TRBV7-2, the J gene TRBJ1-6; possibly TRBD1 for D (5 bases). Germline CDR1 and CDR2: SGHTA and FQGNSA. The CDR3 extends over 17 amino acids. V lost 1 base, J lost 7 bases, and 17 bases lay in between. The CDR3 DNA sequence: TGTGCCAGCAGCTTAGGTGCGCGGGGCAGAGTCAATTCACCCCTCCACTTT. The encoded protein is CASSLGARGRVNSPLHF. Based on the CDR3 plus reference TRBV7-2 and TRBJ1-6, the full variable domain is GAGVSQSPSNKVTEKGKDVELRCDPISGHTALYWYRQSLGQGLEFLIYFQGNSAPDKSGLPSDRFSAERTGGSVSTLTIQRTQQEDSAVYLCASSLGARGRVNSPLHFGNGTRLTVT.

The CDR3 bases are TGTGCCAGCAGCGTAGATGCCCCTAGCGCTCATGAGCAGTTCTTC. It specifies CASSVDAPSAHEQFF. This chain connects TRBV9 to TRBJ2-1; tentatively, D is TRBD2 (6 bases). V lost 0 bases and J lost 8, with 15 bases in between. The CDR3 length is 15 residues. Germline-derived CDR1 and CDR2 are SGDLS and YYNGEE.

V gene TRBV24-1 combines with J gene TRBJ2-6; 8 bases agree with TRBD1. The germline V gene has CDR1 KGHDR and CDR2 SFDVKD. This CDR3 is built from 17 residues. With V trimmed by 7 bases and J by 0 bases, 7 bases remained unmatched. CDR3 DNA: TGTGCCACCAGCCCAGGGGGCCGGCCCTCTGGGGCCAACGTCCTGACTTTC. It yields the protein CATSPGGRPSGANVLTF.

The genes are TRBV6-5 and TRBJ1-1, with D unresolved. The CDR3 contains 11 residues. Trimming removed 7 bases at V and 3 bases at J, with 6 bases between. Per the germline V gene, CDR1 is MNHEY and CDR2 is SVGAGI. The CDR3, as DNA: TGTGCCAGCACTTCTCACACTGAAGCTTTCTTT. Encoded protein: CASTSHTEAFF.

The chain links TRBV11-3 to TRBJ2-5; TRBD1 matches 7 bases. Germline-derived CDR1 and CDR2 are SGHNT and YENEEA. This CDR3 is 14 amino acids long. V was clipped by 5 bases and J by 2 bases; unmatched bases: 5. DNA for the CDR3: TGTGCCAGCAGCGTTGCAGGGGGACAAGAGACCCAGTACTTC. Residues: CASSVAGGQETQYF.

J is TRBJ1-1 and V is TRBV29-1; D may be TRBD1 (5 bases). CDR3 length equals 11 residues. CDR1 and CDR2 from the germline V gene are SQVTM and ANQGSEA. V was cut by 3 bases and J by 11 bases, with 13 bases left in between. The CDR3 DNA is TGCAGCGTTGATACGGGGGTGGAGGCTTTCTTT. It yields the protein CSVDTGVEAFF. Full variable domain (missing parts from reference TRBV29-1 and TRBJ1-1): SAVISQKPSRDICQRGTSLTIQCQVDSQVTMMFWYRQQPGQSLTLIATANQGSEATYESGFVIDKFPISRPNLTFSTLTVSNMSPEDSSIYLCSVDTGVEAFFGQGTRLTVV.

This clone was detected once. The same CDR3 also results from other DNA sequences found in this sample. The chain links TRBV5-1 to TRBJ2-3; TRBD2 matches at 11 bases. V was clipped by 3 bases and J by 1 base; unmatched bases: 1. The CDR3 is 15 amino acids. Germline CDR1 and CDR2: SGHRS and YFSETQ. This chain's CDR3 is CASSSGLAGTDTQYF. CDR3 coding DNA: TGCGCCAGCAGCTCGGGACTAGCGGGCACAGATACGCAGTATTTT.

The chain links TRBV7-2 to TRBJ2-7; a possible D gene is TRBD2 (5 bases). Trimming pared 3 bases from V and 2 bases from J, leaving 14 bases between. This CDR3 is 15 amino acids long. The V gene's germline CDR1 is SGHTA and CDR2 FQGNSA. The CDR3, as DNA: TGTGCCAGCAGCTTGGCGTGGAGCGGTCCCTACGAGCAGTACTTC. Its protein product is CASSLAWSGPYEQYF.

This rearrangement joins TRBV5-4 to TRBJ1-4, with 7 bases lining up with TRBD1. This CDR3 is 15 amino acids long. The V gene's germline CDR1 is SGHNT and CDR2 YYREEE (reference sequence). J lost 7 bases, V lost 1 base, and 7 bases had no gene match. This CDR3 is CASSLTGVAGEKLFF. Here the CDR3 DNA reads TGTGCCAGCAGCTTGACAGGGGTCGCAGGTGAAAAACTGTTTTTT.

The V and J genes are TRBV30 and TRBJ1-2, with 7 positions matching TRBD1. Germline trimming cut 3 bases from V and 5 bases from J; bases unmatched to any gene: 9. CDR3 size: 14 residues. Germline CDR1 GTSNPN, CDR2 SVGIG (reference sequence). This chain's CDR3 is CAWSDLTGTYGYTF. DNA of the CDR3: TGTGCCTGGAGCGACTTGACAGGGACTTATGGCTACACCTTC.

V is TRBV30 and J is TRBJ1-2; a weak D match, TRBD1 (6 bases). CDR3 length equals 12 residues. V lost 3 bases, J lost 4 bases, and 9 bases lay in between. Germline V gene data show CDR1 as GTSNPN and CDR2 as SVGIG (reference sequence). The CDR3 bases are TGTGCCTGGAGCTCGACAGGCTATGGCTACACCTTC. Its translation: CAWSSTGYGYTF.

This clone showed up many times. The same CDR3 can be traced to other DNA sequences in this sample. The chain uses TRBV24-1 and TRBJ2-5, with 7 bases aligning to TRBD1. The CDR3 totals 13 residues. V lost 6 bases and J lost 4; bases outside the gene matches: 4. CDR1 is KGHDR and CDR2 is SFDVKD in the germline V gene. The chain's CDR3 is CATSLSGGETQYF. DNA for the CDR3: TGTGCCACCAGTCTGTCAGGGGGAGAGACCCAGTACTTC.

In its sample, this clone was seen a few times. The chain employs TRBV6-2 or TRBV6-3 and TRBJ2-2; 7 bases are shared with TRBD1. V was pared by 4 bases and J by 7 bases, with 6 bases of the junction left unmatched. Germline lookup yields CDR1 MNHEY and CDR2 SVGEGT. The CDR3 runs to 14 residues. The CDR3 region has the DNA TGTGCCAGCAGTTCTACAGGGGCGGGCGGGGAGCTGTTTTTT. Amino acids: CASSSTGAGGELFF.

The chain uses TRBV7-9 and TRBJ1-2; no reliable D call. V was pared by 1 base and J by 0 bases, with 6 bases between. Per the germline V gene, CDR1 is SEHNR and CDR2 is FQNEAQ (reference sequence). This CDR3 region has 14 residues. CDR3 DNA: TGTGCCAGCAGCTTAGTTAACTCTAACTATGGCTACACCTTC. Translated: CASSLVNSNYGYTF.

The CDR3 region has the DNA TGTGCCAGCAGCGGACGGACAGGGGCCTTGGTAGCTGAAGCTTTCTTT. Translating it yields CASSGRTGALVAEAFF. The rearrangement joins TRBV5-4 to TRBJ1-1; 9 bases line up with TRBD1. Germline V gene lookup returns CDR1 SGHNT and CDR2 YYREEE (reference sequence). CDR3 length: 16 residues. J lost 6 bases, V lost 4 bases, and 13 bases had no gene match.

J is TRBJ2-1 and V is TRBV11-2; the match to TRBD2 covers 11 bases. Germline CDR1 reads SGHAT; CDR2 reads FQNNGV. J lost 6 bases, V lost 5 bases, and 6 bases had no gene match. This CDR3 is built from 15 residues. CDR3 loop: CASSVSGRALNEQFF. The CDR3 DNA sequence: TGTGCCAGCAGCGTTAGCGGGAGGGCCCTCAATGAGCAGTTCTTC.

The chain recombines TRBV10-3 with TRBJ1-1; no definite D call. The germline V gene encodes CDR1 ENHRY and CDR2 SYGVKD. The CDR3 consists of 14 residues. Trimming left V 7 bases short and J 1 base short, with 13 bases between. The CDR3 reads CAITTAGGNTEAFF. As DNA, the CDR3 is TGTGCCATCACAACGGCGGGAGGGAACACTGAAGCTTTCTTT.

The genes are TRBV11-2 and TRBJ2-1, with 8 bases lining up with TRBD2. V lost 4 bases and J lost 9; bases outside the gene matches: 11. Germline V gene data show CDR1 as SGHAT and CDR2 as FQNNGV. This CDR3 comprises 15 residues. The CDR3 reads CASSYPGLVYPEQFF. The CDR3, as DNA: TGTGCCAGCAGCTACCCGGGACTAGTTTATCCTGAGCAGTTCTTC.

The V gene is TRBV3-1 (or the pseudogene TRBV3-2), the J gene TRBJ2-3, with D possibly matching TRBD1 (6 bases). The V end lost 4 bases, the J end lost 0 bases, and 11 bases lay between the germline ends. Germline values: CDR1 LGHDT, CDR2 YNNKEL (reference sequence). The CDR3 spans 15 residues. The CDR3 DNA sequence: TGTGCCAGCAGCCTTTGGGACAAGAGCACAGATACGCAGTATTTT. Translated, it gives CASSLWDKSTDTQYF.

The chain uses TRBV19 and TRBJ1-6, with 7 bases aligning to TRBD1. Germline CDR1 and CDR2: LNHDA and SQIVND (reference sequence). This CDR3 contains 15 residues. The trim removed 6 bases at V and 4 bases at J, leaving 6 bases unmatched. For the CDR3, the DNA is TGTGCCAGTAGCTCCGGGACAGCTTATAATTCACCCCTCCACTTT. It yields the protein CASSSGTAYNSPLHF.

This chain links TRBV5-1 with TRBJ1-3; no clear D gene. Germline V gene data show CDR1 as SGHRS and CDR2 as YFSETQ. Trimming took 0 bases from V and 0 from J, leaving 10 bases between them. The CDR3 is 16 residues long. The CDR3: CASSLVSMSSGNTIYF. For the CDR3, the DNA is TGCGCCAGCAGCTTGGTTTCCATGAGCTCTGGAAACACCATATATTTT. The full variable domain, rest sourced from reference TRBV5-1 and TRBJ1-3, is KAGVTQTPRYLIKTRGQQVTLSCSPISGHRSVSWYQQTPGQGLQFLFEYFSETQRNKGNFPGRFSGRQFSNSRSEMNVSTLELGDSALYLCASSLVSMSSGNTIYFGEGSWLTVV.

This clone was seen ten or more times. The rearrangement uses TRBV19 and TRBJ1-2; a possible D gene is TRBD1 (5 bases). The CDR3 runs to 13 residues. Germline CDR1 reads LNHDA; CDR2 reads SQIVND (reference sequence). Trimming removed 3 bases from V and 4 bases from J, with 9 bases in between. The CDR3 here is CASSIQGPYGYTF. CDR3 nucleotide sequence: TGTGCCAGTAGTATTCAGGGTCCCTATGGCTACACCTTC. Filled out from reference TRBV19 and TRBJ1-2, the complete variable domain reads DGGITQSPKYLFRKEGQNVTLSCEQNLNHDAMYWYRQDPGQGLRLIYYSQIVNDFQKGDIAEGYSVSREKKESFPLTVTSAQKNPTAFYLCASSIQGPYGYTFGSGTRLTVV.

This clone turned up a few times. The J gene is TRBJ2-2, the V gene TRBV27; 9 nucleotides agree with TRBD1. Germline-derived CDR1 and CDR2 are MNHEY and SMNVEV (reference sequence). The CDR3 loop spans 17 amino acids. With 5 bases clipped from V and 3 bases from J, the junction kept 10 bases outside the gene matches. The CDR3 region is CASSGLTGTGHTGELFF. CDR3 sequence (DNA): TGTGCCAGCAGTGGCTTGACCGGGACAGGGCACACCGGGGAGCTGTTTTTT.

This sequence joins TRBV20-1 and TRBJ1-5; TRBD1 matches at 7 bases. The CDR3 has 15 residues. The V segment lost 3 bases and the J segment 1 base; nucleotides outside the gene matches: 6. From germline, CDR1 is DFQATT and CDR2 SNEGSKA (reference sequence). The CDR3 nucleotides are TGCAGTGCTAGTGCACAGGGGCTGAGCAATCAGCCCCAGCATTTT. This translates into CSASAQGLSNQPQHF.

This clone appeared a single time. The chain has TRBV5-1 and TRBJ2-2, with 14 bases fitting TRBD2. Trimming cost V 3 bases and J 5 bases; bases outside gene matches: 6. Germline V CDR1 and CDR2: SGHRS, YFSETQ. The CDR3 covers 17 residues. CDR3 sequence: CASSSGLAGGGTGELFF. The CDR3 nucleotides read TGCGCCAGCAGCTCCGGACTAGCGGGAGGTGGGACCGGGGAGCTGTTTTTT.

The chain has TRBV18 and TRBJ2-3; 7 positions match TRBD1. CDR1 and CDR2 (germline): KGHSH, LQKENI. The CDR3 extends over 14 amino acids. Trimming took 5 bases from V and 2 from J; bases not matched to a gene: 4. CDR3 bases: TGTGCCAGCTCAAAGGGACAGATCACAGATACGCAGTATTTT. As protein: CASSKGQITDTQYF. The variable domain in full, with the rest retrieved from reference TRBV18 and TRBJ2-3, is NAGVMQNPRHLVRRRGQEARLRCSPMKGHSHVYWYRQLPEEGLKFMVYLQKENIIDESGMPKERFSAEFPKEGPSILRIQQVVRGDSAAYFCASSKGQITDTQYFGPGTRLTVL.

CDR3 nucleotide sequence: TGTGCCAGTGACAGAAGACCAAGCAATCAGCCCCAGCATTTT. This gives the protein CASDRRPSNQPQHF. This sequence joins TRBV28 and TRBJ1-5; maybe TRBD1 (5 bases). Per the germline V gene, CDR1 is MDHEN and CDR2 is SYDVKM. The CDR3 has 14 residues. Deletions cut 9 bases from V and 1 base from J, with 13 bases between.